A single sample is the source of the 15 T cell receptor beta chains below, sequenced in a study of identical twins. TCRdb fed the 5' RACE reads into MiXCR, producing one record per CDR3 protein. The profile shows hundreds of thousands of distinct CDR3 sequences, around 24% of them singletons. The same sample was also used in a study of T cells expressing NK-cell markers.

The sample taken for sequencing was CD4+ T cells sorted from blood. Receptor source: a woman aged 18 to 35 in good health.

This clonotype came up a few times. At one end, the junction sequence differs from germline, possibly due to a read error. The chain couples TRBV11-2 to TRBJ2-1; 10 nucleotides agree with TRBD2. CDR3 size: 13 residues. CDR1 and CDR2 (germline): SGHAT, FQNNGV. CDR3 sequence: CASKLRMTSGHLF. CDR3 nucleotide sequence: TGTGCCAGCAAACTCCGGATGACTAGCGGGCACCTCTTC.

The rearrangement uses TRBV20-1 and TRBJ2-3; no clear D gene. Deletions cut 2 bases from V and 1 base from J, with 16 bases between. CDR3 size: 16 residues. The V gene's germline CDR1 is DFQATT and CDR2 SNEGSKA (reference sequence). CDR3 coding DNA: TGCAGTGCTAGACCCCCCCAAGGAAAAGGCACAGATACGCAGTATTTT. The encoded protein is CSARPPQGKGTDTQYF.

V and J are TRBV10-3 and TRBJ1-2; weak D call: TRBD1 (5 bases). The CDR3 totals 14 residues. Germline assignment: CDR1 ENHRY and CDR2 SYGVKD. Trimming removed 2 bases at V and 7 bases at J, with 14 bases between. CDR3 region: CAISEQGGRLGYTF. The DNA for the CDR3 is TGTGCCATCAGTGAGCAGGGAGGACGTCTTGGCTACACCTTC.

This clonotype was seen a few times. The chain couples TRBV3-1 to TRBJ2-7; D gene ambiguous. The CDR3 is made up of 13 amino acids. The V gene's germline CDR1 is LGHDT and CDR2 YNNKEL (reference sequence). Trimming removed 2 bases at V and 3 bases at J, with 8 bases between. CDR3 in amino acids: CASSQQTVYEQYF. CDR3 DNA: TGTGCCAGCAGCCAACAGACTGTCTACGAGCAGTACTTC.

This chain joins TRBV5-5 and TRBJ2-5; D gene uncertain. With 1 base removed from V and 5 bases from J, the gap between germline ends came to 3 bases. The CDR3 length is 11 residues. From germline, CDR1 is SGHKS and CDR2 YYEKEE (reference sequence). The CDR3 sequence: CASSLFETQYF. Written as DNA, the CDR3 is TGTGCCAGCAGCTTGTTCGAGACCCAGTACTTC.

The J gene is TRBJ2-7, the V gene TRBV9; 11 nucleotides line up with TRBD2. V lost 0 bases and J lost 3; bases outside the gene matches: 11. Germline assignment: CDR1 SGDLS and CDR2 YYNGEE. The CDR3 is 18 amino acids. CDR3 nucleotide sequence: TGTGCCAGCAGCGTAGCCCCGACTAGCGGGGAGTCCGTCTACGAGCAGTACTTC. Its translation: CASSVAPTSGESVYEQYF.

This sequence joins TRBV25-1 and TRBJ2-1; D not certain. CDR3 length: 13 residues. Per germline, CDR1 MGHDK and CDR2 SYGVNS. Trimming stripped 2 bases from V and 6 bases from J, with 8 bases between. This chain's CDR3 is CASSEPGFNEQFF. The CDR3 region has the DNA TGTGCCAGCAGTGAACCTGGTTTCAATGAGCAGTTCTTC.

The table lists this clonotype with a few counts. The chain has TRBV7-9 and TRBJ1-2; unclear D gene. There are 13 residues in the CDR3. The ends were cut back, 1 base at V and 8 bases at J, with 11 bases in the middle. Germline V lookup: CDR1 SEHNR, CDR2 FQNEAQ (reference sequence). In DNA form, the CDR3 reads TGTGCCAGCAGCTTAGATGGGGTGAGGGGCTACACCTTC. This encodes CASSLDGVRGYTF.

This clonotype was picked up a small number of times. This chain links TRBV27 with TRBJ2-3; D remains ambiguous. CDR3 length: 15 amino acids. Germline V gene sequence: CDR1 MNHEY, CDR2 SMNVEV (reference sequence). Trimming took off 6 bases at V and 2 bases at J, with 15 bases between the two ends. In DNA form, the CDR3 reads TGTGCCAGCAGCAGGAGACCAGCTACCACAGATACGCAGTATTTT. This encodes CASSRRPATTDTQYF.

The J gene is TRBJ2-7, the V gene TRBV20-1, with a tentative D call TRBD2 (5 bases). Deletions cut 1 base from V and 0 bases from J, with 10 bases between. CDR3 length: 14 amino acids. Germline assignment: CDR1 DFQATT and CDR2 SNEGSKA (reference sequence). The CDR3 bases are TGCAGTGCTAGAGTAGGCGGGTTCTCCTACGAGCAGTACTTC. Translated: CSARVGGFSYEQYF.

This clonotype was counted only a few times. The rearrangement joins TRBV7-2 to TRBJ1-2, with a possible D match to TRBD1 (5 bases). The CDR3 is 14 amino acids. Germline CDR1 reads SGHTA; CDR2 reads FQGNSA. Trimming removed 3 bases at V and 5 bases at J, with 13 bases between. The CDR3 nucleotides are TGTGCCAGCAGCTTCAGCGGGGGAGAATATGGCTACACCTTC. Translating it yields CASSFSGGEYGYTF.

This clonotype has more than one count but fewer than ten. The chain combines TRBV4-1 with TRBJ2-3, with D possibly TRBD2 on 6 matching bases. Trimming stripped 0 bases from V and 4 bases from J, with 14 bases between. There are 16 residues in the CDR3. Germline CDR1 MGHRA, CDR2 YSYEKL. CDR3 nucleotides: TGCGCCAGCAGCCAAGATTACGCGGGAAGAGCAGATACGCAGTATTTT. The encoded protein is CASSQDYAGRADTQYF.

This clonotype has a handful of counts. V is TRBV12-3 or TRBV12-4 and J is TRBJ2-7, with D possibly called TRBD1 or TRBD2 (5 bases each). V dropped 3 bases and J dropped 7 bases, with 10 bases sitting between them. The CDR3 runs 12 residues. For the CDR3, the DNA is TGTGCCAGCAGTTTGGAAGAGGGGGAGCAGTACTTC. Translating it yields CASSLEEGEQYF.

This clonotype has more than one count but fewer than ten. The chain is built from TRBV5-1 and TRBJ1-1, with a tentative D call TRBD1 (5 bases). The CDR3 consists of 16 residues. Germline V gene data show CDR1 as SGHRS and CDR2 as YFSETQ. The ends were cut back, 4 bases at V and 1 base at J, with 17 bases in the middle. CDR3 bases: TGCGCCAGCAGCCCAGCTCTAGGGGAGAGGAACACTGAAGCTTTCTTT. Protein sequence: CASSPALGERNTEAFF.

This clonotype was counted a single time. The CDR3 protein is CASSVKADNEQFF. The CDR3 nucleotides are TGTGCCAGCAGTGTCAAAGCGGACAATGAGCAGTTCTTC. This sequence joins TRBV2 and TRBJ2-1; D may be TRBD2 (5 bases). The CDR3 has 13 residues. Trimming cost V 4 bases and J 5 bases, with 9 bases left between them. Germline loops: CDR1 SNHLY, CDR2 FYNNEI.